This entry features one T cell receptor (beta chain) sequence. These data originate in a study of CD8+ T cells in alopecia areata. Study summary: Treated patients were given 5 to 10 mg oral tofacitinib twice daily.

The sequencing template was cDNA reverse transcribed from extracted RNA. Method: immunoSEQ multiplex PCR; TCRdb's copy keeps in-frame clones and lacks some. Among 150,000 or so clones listed, 40% to 50% were seen once. Material: CD4+ T cells sorted from blood. This TCR was sampled from a human donor with alopecia areata.

As DNA, the CDR3 is TGCAGCGTTGAGTGGCTAGGGGGAGGCCTCTTCTCCTACAATGAGCAGTTCTTC. This gives the protein CSVEWLGGGLFSYNEQFF. This chain uses TRBV29-1 with TRBJ2-1, with D perhaps assigned TRBD1 or TRBD2 (6 bases each). The CDR3 covers 18 residues. The germline gives CDR1 SQVTM, CDR2 ANQGSEA. Trimming shortened V by 3 bases and J by 0 bases, and 21 bases separated the two germline ends.